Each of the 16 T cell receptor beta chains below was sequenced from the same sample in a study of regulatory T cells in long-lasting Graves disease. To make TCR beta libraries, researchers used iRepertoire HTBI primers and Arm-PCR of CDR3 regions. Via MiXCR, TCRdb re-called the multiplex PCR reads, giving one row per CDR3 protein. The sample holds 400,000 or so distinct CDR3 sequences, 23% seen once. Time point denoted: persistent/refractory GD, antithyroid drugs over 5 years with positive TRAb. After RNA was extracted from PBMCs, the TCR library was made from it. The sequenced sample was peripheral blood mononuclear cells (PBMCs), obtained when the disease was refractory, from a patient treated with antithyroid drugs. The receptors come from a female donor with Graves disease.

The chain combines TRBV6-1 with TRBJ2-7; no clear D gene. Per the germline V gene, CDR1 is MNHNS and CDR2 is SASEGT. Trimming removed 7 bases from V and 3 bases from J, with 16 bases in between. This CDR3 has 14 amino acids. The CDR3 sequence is CASIPGPGGYEQYF. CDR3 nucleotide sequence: TGTGCCAGCATACCCGGACCGGGCGGCTACGAGCAGTACTTC.

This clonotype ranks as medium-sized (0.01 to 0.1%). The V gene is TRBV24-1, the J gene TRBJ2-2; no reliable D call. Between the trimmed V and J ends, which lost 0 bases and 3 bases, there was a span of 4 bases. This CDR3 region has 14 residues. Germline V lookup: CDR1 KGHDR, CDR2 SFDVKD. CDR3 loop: CATSDLPDTGELFF. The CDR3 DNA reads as TGTGCCACCAGTGATTTGCCGGACACCGGGGAGCTGTTTTTT.

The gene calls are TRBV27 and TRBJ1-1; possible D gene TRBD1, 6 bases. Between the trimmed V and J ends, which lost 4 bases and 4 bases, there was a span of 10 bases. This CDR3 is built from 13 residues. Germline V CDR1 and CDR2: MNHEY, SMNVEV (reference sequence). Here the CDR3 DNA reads TGTGCCAGCAGTTCGCAGACAGGCACTGAAGCTTTCTTT. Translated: CASSSQTGTEAFF.

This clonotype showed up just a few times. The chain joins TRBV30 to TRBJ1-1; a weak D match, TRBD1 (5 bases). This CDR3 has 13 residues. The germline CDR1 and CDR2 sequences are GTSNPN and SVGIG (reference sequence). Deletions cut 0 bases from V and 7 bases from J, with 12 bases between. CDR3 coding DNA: TGTGCCTGGAGTGTGCGGGGGGATGGTGAAGCTTTCTTT. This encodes CAWSVRGDGEAFF. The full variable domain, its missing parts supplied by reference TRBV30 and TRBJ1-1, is SQTIHQWPATLVQPVGSPLSLECTVEGTSNPNLYWYRQAAGRGLQLLFYSVGIGQISSEVPQNLSASRPQDRQFILSSKKLLLSDSGFYLCAWSVRGDGEAFFGQGTRLTVV.

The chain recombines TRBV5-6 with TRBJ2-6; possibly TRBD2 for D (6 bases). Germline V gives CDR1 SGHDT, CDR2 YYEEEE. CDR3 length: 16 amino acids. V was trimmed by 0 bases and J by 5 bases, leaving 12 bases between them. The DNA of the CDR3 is TGTGCCAGCAGCTTGGCGGGGGTACGAAGGGCCAACGTCCTGACTTTC. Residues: CASSLAGVRRANVLTF. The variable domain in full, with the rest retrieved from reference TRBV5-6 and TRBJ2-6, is DAGVTQSPTHLIKTRGQQVTLRCSPKSGHDTVSWYQQALGQGPQFIFQYYEEEERQRGNFPDRFSGHQFPNYSSELNVNALLLGDSALYLCASSLAGVRRANVLTFGAGSRLTVL.

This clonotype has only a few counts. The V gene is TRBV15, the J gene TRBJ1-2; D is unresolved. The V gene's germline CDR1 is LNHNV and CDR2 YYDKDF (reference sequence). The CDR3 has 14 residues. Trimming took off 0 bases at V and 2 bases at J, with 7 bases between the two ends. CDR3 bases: TGTGCCACCAGCAGAGATATATCGAACTATGGCTACACCTTC. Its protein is CATSRDISNYGYTF.

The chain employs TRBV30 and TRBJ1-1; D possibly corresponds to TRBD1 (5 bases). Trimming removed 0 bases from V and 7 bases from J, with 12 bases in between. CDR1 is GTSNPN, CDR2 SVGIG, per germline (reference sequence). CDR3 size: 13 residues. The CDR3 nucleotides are TGTGCCTGGAGTGTACACGGGGGGAATGAAGCTTTCTTT. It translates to CAWSVHGGNEAFF.

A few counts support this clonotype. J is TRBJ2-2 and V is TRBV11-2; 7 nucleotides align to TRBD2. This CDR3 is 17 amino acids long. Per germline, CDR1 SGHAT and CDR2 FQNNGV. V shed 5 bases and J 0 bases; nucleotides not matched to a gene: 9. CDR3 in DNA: TGTGCCAGCAGCCTAACTAGCGTCCGCGCGAACACCGGGGAGCTGTTTTTT. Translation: CASSLTSVRANTGELFF.

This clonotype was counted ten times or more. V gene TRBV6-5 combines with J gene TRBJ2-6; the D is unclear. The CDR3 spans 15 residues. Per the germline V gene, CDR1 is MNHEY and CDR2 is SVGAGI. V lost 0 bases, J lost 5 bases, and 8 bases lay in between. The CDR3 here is CASSYSGGRANVLTF. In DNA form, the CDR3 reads TGTGCCAGCAGTTACTCGGGCGGCCGGGCCAACGTCCTGACTTTC.

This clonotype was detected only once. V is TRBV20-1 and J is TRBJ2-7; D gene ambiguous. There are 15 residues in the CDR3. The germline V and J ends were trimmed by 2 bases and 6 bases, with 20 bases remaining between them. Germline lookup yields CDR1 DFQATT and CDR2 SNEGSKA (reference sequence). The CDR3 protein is CSARPRTHTLSEQYF. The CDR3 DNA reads TGCAGTGCTAGACCGCGGACGCACACCCTTTCCGAGCAGTACTTC.

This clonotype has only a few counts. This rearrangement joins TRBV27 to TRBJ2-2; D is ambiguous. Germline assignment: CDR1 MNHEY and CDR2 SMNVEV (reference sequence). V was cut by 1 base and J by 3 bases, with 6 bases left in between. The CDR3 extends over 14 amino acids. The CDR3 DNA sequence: TGTGCCAGCAGTTTATTATCAGACACCGGGGAGCTGTTTTTT. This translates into CASSLLSDTGELFF.

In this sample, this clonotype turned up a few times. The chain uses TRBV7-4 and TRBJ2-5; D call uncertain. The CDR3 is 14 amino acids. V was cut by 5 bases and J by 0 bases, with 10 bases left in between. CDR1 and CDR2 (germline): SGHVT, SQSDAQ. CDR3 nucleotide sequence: TGTGCCAGCAGCGTAGGTGGGGACCAAGAGACCCAGTACTTC. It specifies CASSVGGDQETQYF.

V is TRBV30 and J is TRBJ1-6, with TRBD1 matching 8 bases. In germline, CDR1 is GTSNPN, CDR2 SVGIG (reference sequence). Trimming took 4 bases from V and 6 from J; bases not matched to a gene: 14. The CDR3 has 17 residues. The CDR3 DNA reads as TGTGCCTGGACCCACATGTTTGGACAGGGACCTAATTCACCCCTCCACTTT. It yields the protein CAWTHMFGQGPNSPLHF.

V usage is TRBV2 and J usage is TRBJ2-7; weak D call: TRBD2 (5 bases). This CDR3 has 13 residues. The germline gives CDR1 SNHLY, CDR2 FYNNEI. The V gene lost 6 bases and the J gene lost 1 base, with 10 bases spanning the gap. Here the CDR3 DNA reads TGTGCCAGCAGAAGTGAGCGGTCCTACGAGCAGTACTTC. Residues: CASRSERSYEQYF.

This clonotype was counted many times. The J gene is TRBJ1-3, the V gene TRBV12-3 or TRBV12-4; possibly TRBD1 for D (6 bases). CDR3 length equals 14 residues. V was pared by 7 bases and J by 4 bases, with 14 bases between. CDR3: CASNNRERGNTIYF. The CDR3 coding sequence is TGTGCCAGCAATAACAGGGAAAGAGGAAACACCATATATTTT.

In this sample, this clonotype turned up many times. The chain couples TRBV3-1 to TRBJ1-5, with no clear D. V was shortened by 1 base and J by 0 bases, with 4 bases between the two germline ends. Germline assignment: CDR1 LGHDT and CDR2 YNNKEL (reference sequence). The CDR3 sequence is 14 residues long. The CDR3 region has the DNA TGTGCCAGCAGCCAAGGCAGTAGCAATCAGCCCCAGCATTTT. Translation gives CASSQGSSNQPQHF.